This TCR beta chain was observed in a study of beta chain features in type 1 diabetes. Every bit of the isolated RNA underwent reverse transcription, so sequencing read expressed TCRB transcripts. Here immunoSEQ multiplex PCR was the method, and the copy in TCRdb shows in-frame clones only, minus some. In the table there are approximately 170,000 clones, 6.5% to 9.5% of which are singletons. This clone has just a few counts. Its antigen is not identified. Study results and limitations: Shorter TCRB CDR3s, moderately but significantly so, were found in Type 1 diabetes patients in all four CD4+ subsets. For cells with high TCR expression, cDNA sequencing could yield over-representation. Patients and controls would share equally any PCR tilt toward shorter templates.

The CDR3 loop spans 16 amino acids. Trimming at V came to 1 base and at J to 2 bases, leaving 4 bases not matched to a gene. From germline, CDR1 is SGHTA and CDR2 FQGTGA. This TCR came from a woman between 35 and 50 years old with type 1 diabetes. The genes are TRBV7-3 and TRBJ2-5; the match to TRBD2 covers 10 bases. The sample consisted of central memory CD4+ T cells from blood. The CDR3 loop is CASSLMGLARQETQYF. The CDR3 DNA reads as TGTGCCAGCAGCTTAATGGGACTAGCGAGGCAAGAGACCCAGTACTTC.